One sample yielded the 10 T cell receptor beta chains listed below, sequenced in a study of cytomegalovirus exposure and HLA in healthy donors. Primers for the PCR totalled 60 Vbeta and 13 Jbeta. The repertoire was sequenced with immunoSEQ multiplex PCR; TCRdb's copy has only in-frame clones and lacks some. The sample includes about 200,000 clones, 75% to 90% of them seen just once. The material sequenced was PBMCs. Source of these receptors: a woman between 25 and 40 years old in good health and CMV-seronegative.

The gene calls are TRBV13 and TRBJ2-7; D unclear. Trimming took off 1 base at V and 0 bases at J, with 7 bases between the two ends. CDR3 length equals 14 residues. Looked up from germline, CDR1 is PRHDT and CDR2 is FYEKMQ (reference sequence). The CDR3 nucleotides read TGTGCCAGCAGCTTAGCGGAGATCTCCTACGAGCAGTACTTC. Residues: CASSLAEISYEQYF.

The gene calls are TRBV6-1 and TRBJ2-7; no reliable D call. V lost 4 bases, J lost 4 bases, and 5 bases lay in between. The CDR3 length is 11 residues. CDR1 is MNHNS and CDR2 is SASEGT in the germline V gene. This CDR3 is CASSVEYEQYF. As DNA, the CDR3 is TGTGCCAGCAGTGTGGAGTACGAGCAGTACTTC.

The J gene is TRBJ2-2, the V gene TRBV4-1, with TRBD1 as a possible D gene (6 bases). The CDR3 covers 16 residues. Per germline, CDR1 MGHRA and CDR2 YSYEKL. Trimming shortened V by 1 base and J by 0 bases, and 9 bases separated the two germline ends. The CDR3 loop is CASSQAGTPNTGELFF. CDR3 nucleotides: TGCGCCAGCAGCCAAGCGGGGACACCGAACACCGGGGAGCTGTTTTTT.

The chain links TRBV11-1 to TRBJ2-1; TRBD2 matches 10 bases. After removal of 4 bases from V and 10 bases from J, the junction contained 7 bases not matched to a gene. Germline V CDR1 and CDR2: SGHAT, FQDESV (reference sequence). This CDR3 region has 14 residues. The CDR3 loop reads CASSSLAGEGEQFF. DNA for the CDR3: TGTGCCAGCAGCTCCCTAGCGGGAGAGGGGGAGCAGTTCTTC.

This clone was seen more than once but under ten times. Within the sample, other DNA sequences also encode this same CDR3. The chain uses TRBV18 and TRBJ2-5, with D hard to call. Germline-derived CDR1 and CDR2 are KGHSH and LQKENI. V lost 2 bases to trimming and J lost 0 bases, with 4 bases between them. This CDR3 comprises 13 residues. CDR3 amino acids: CASSPGHQETQYF. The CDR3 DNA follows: TGTGCCAGCTCACCAGGGCACCAAGAGACCCAGTACTTC.

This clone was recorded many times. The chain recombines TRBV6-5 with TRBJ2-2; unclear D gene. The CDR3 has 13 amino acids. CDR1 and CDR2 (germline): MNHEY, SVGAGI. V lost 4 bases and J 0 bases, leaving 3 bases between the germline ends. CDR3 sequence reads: CASSSTNTGELFF. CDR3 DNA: TGTGCCAGCAGTTCAACGAACACCGGGGAGCTGTTTTTT.

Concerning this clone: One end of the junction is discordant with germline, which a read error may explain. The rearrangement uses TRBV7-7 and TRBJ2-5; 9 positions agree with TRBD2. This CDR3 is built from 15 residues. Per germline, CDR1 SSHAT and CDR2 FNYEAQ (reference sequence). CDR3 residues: CASSISGRHQETQYF. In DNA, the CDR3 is TGTGCTAGCAGCATAAGCGGGAGGCACCAAGAGACCCAGTACTTC.

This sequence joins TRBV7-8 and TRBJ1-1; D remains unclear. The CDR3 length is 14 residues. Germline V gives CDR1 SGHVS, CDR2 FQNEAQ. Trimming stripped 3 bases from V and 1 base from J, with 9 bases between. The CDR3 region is CASSFAEGNTEAFF. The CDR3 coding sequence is TGTGCCAGCAGCTTCGCTGAGGGGAACACTGAAGCTTTCTTT.

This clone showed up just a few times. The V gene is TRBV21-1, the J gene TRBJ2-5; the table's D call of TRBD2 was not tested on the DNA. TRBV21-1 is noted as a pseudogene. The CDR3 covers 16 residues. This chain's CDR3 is CASSKEEREGGETQYF. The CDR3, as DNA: TGTGCCAGCAGCAAAGAAGAGCGGGAGGGCGGCGAGACCCAGTACTTC.

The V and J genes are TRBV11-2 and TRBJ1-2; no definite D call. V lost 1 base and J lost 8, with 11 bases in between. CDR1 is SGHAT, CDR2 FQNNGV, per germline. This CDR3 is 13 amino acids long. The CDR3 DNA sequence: TGTGCCAGCAGCTTAGGGCGGGAGTTGGGCTACACCTTC. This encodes CASSLGRELGYTF.